Listed here are 24 T cell receptor beta chains from one sample, sequenced in a study of TIL therapy for anti-PD-1-resistant metastatic lung cancer. The libraries were made with immunoSEQ v3. The protocol was immunoSEQ multiplex PCR, while the TCRdb copy is restricted to in-frame clones and leaves out a portion. The repertoire holds about 43,000 clones, with roughly 85% as singletons. The time point was: pre-treatment sample, taken before nivolumab and TIL therapy. Sequencing was performed on blood, taken at baseline. Every receptor here comes from an older man with non-small cell lung cancer.

The chain joins TRBV4-1 to TRBJ1-3; tentative D call: TRBD1 (5 bases). V lost 0 bases to trimming and J lost 5 bases, with 11 bases between them. There are 15 residues in the CDR3. Germline values: CDR1 MGHRA, CDR2 YSYEKL. The CDR3 nucleotides are TGCGCCAGCAGCCAAGAATCGGACATCCGAAACACCATATATTTT. Translating gives CASSQESDIRNTIYF.

This chain joins TRBV5-8 and TRBJ1-2, with 7 bases fitting TRBD1. J lost 3 bases, V lost 1 base, and 3 bases had no gene match. The CDR3 extends over 14 amino acids. CDR1 and CDR2 (germline): SGHTS, YDEGEE. CDR3 protein: CASSLIGGDYGYTF. In nucleotides, the CDR3 is TGTGCCAGCAGCTTGATAGGGGGCGACTATGGCTACACCTTC.

There are a few counts of this clone. CDR3 region: CASSRDEVTQYF. The CDR3, as DNA: TGTGCCAGCAGCCGAGATGAGGTGACCCAGTACTTC. The V call is TRBV5-6, the J call TRBJ2-5; D is undetermined. Germline V gene lookup returns CDR1 SGHDT and CDR2 YYEEEE. Trimming shortened V by 4 bases and J by 7 bases, and 11 bases separated the two germline ends. The CDR3 totals 12 residues.

The gene calls are TRBV7-2 and TRBJ2-2; TRBD2 might be the D (5 bases). The V gene lost 3 bases and the J gene lost 1 base, with 9 bases spanning the gap. Germline CDR1 is SGHTA and CDR2 is FQGNSA. The CDR3 extends over 15 amino acids. The CDR3 nucleotides read TGTGCCAGCAGCTTGAGGGCAGGGAACACCGGGGAGCTGTTTTTT. Its translation: CASSLRAGNTGELFF. Using reference TRBV7-2 and TRBJ2-2 for the parts outside the CDR3, the full variable domain is GAGVSQSPSNKVTEKGKDVELRCDPISGHTALYWYRQSLGQGLEFLIYFQGNSAPDKSGLPSDRFSAERTGGSVSTLTIQRTQQEDSAVYLCASSLRAGNTGELFFGEGSRLTVL.

This chain joins TRBV19 and TRBJ1-1, with D tentatively TRBD1 (6 bases). The V gene lost 5 bases and the J gene lost 2 bases, with 15 bases spanning the gap. Germline V lookup: CDR1 LNHDA, CDR2 SQIVND (reference sequence). The CDR3 is made up of 15 amino acids. The CDR3, as DNA: TGTGCCAGTAGTCGAAATCGGGGGGCCAACACTGAAGCTTTCTTT. Protein product: CASSRNRGANTEAFF.

V and J are TRBV28 and TRBJ2-4; D call uncertain. Trimming shortened V by 6 bases and J by 0 bases, and 21 bases separated the two germline ends. CDR1 and CDR2 from the germline V gene are MDHEN and SYDVKM. This CDR3 region has 18 residues. CDR3 region: CASSYPPTSKIAKNIQYF. CDR3 DNA: TGTGCCAGCAGCTACCCCCCGACAAGTAAGATAGCCAAAAACATTCAGTACTTC.

V gene TRBV28 combines with J gene TRBJ1-5; the match to TRBD1 covers 11 bases. The ends lost 6 bases at V and 6 bases at J; junction bases unmatched: 13. Looked up from germline, CDR1 is MDHEN and CDR2 is SYDVKM. The CDR3 covers 17 residues. CDR3 protein: CASSLGQGAFSSQPQHF. As DNA, the CDR3 is TGTGCCAGCAGCCTTGGACAGGGGGCTTTTAGTAGTCAGCCCCAGCATTTT.

About this clone itself: In the same sample, other DNA sequences code for this CDR3. The chain links TRBV4-1 to TRBJ1-3; D is unresolved. The germline V gene has CDR1 MGHRA and CDR2 YSYEKL. The V end was cut by 2 bases, the J end by 4 bases, with 3 bases between. The CDR3 has 12 amino acids. CDR3 in DNA: TGCGCCAGCAGCCAATCGGGAAACACCATATATTTT. This codes for CASSQSGNTIYF.

The rearrangement uses TRBV5-1 and TRBJ2-7; D perhaps matches TRBD2 (5 bases). V shed 0 bases and J shed 6 bases, with 16 bases lying between them. CDR1 is SGHRS and CDR2 is YFSETQ in the germline V gene. The CDR3 runs 15 residues. The CDR3 spells CASSLAERVPAEQYF. For the CDR3, the DNA is TGCGCCAGCAGCTTGGCCGAGAGGGTCCCTGCCGAGCAGTACTTC.

The chain employs TRBV19 and TRBJ1-1, with 7 bases identical to TRBD1. Per germline, CDR1 LNHDA and CDR2 SQIVND (reference sequence). V was pared by 4 bases and J by 2 bases, with 4 bases of the junction left unmatched. The CDR3 is made up of 14 amino acids. CDR3 in amino acids: CASSTGQTNTEAFF. The CDR3 coding sequence is TGTGCCAGTAGTACGGGACAGACTAACACTGAAGCTTTCTTT.

The chain recombines TRBV9 with TRBJ2-3, with 11 nucleotides matching TRBD2. Per germline, CDR1 SGDLS and CDR2 YYNGEE. The CDR3 length is 17 residues. V lost 3 bases and J lost 3; bases outside the gene matches: 9. The DNA for the CDR3 is TGTGCCAGCAGCGAGGGAGGAGGACTAGCGGGTACAGATACGCAGTATTTT. Its protein product is CASSEGGGLAGTDTQYF.

In nucleotides, the CDR3 is TGTGCCAGTAGCGCAGAAAATAGCAATCAGCCCCAGCATTTT. Amino acid sequence: CASSAENSNQPQHF. The V gene is TRBV19, the J gene TRBJ1-5, with D hard to call. The CDR3 loop spans 14 amino acids. V lost 6 bases and J lost 0, with 9 bases in between. Germline assignment: CDR1 LNHDA and CDR2 SQIVND (reference sequence). The full variable domain, its missing parts supplied by reference TRBV19 and TRBJ1-5, is DGGITQSPKYLFRKEGQNVTLSCEQNLNHDAMYWYRQDPGQGLRLIYYSQIVNDFQKGDIAEGYSVSREKKESFPLTVTSAQKNPTAFYLCASSAENSNQPQHFGDGTRLSIL.

The V and J genes are TRBV4-1 and TRBJ1-2, with D tentatively TRBD1 (6 bases). CDR3 size: 13 residues. V lost 2 bases and J 3 bases, leaving 7 bases between the germline ends. Per the germline V gene, CDR1 is MGHRA and CDR2 is YSYEKL. The CDR3 bases are TGCGCCAGCAGCCAACAGGGGTACTATGGCTACACCTTC. Its protein product is CASSQQGYYGYTF.

This chain links TRBV6-5 with TRBJ2-7; D might be TRBD1 (5 bases). CDR1 and CDR2 (germline): MNHEY, SVGAGI. The CDR3 runs to 15 residues. V lost 6 bases to trimming and J lost 2 bases, with 17 bases between them. The CDR3 DNA sequence: TGTGCCAGCAGGGGGCTGGCAGGCGTTCCCTACGAGCAGTACTTC. Protein product: CASRGLAGVPYEQYF.

The genes are TRBV4-1 and TRBJ2-7, with a possible D match to TRBD1 (5 bases). The V end lost 1 base, the J end lost 6 bases, and 16 bases lay between the germline ends. CDR1 and CDR2 (germline): MGHRA, YSYEKL. The CDR3 is 15 residues long. CDR3: CASSQVVGAGSEQYF. DNA of the CDR3: TGCGCCAGCAGCCAAGTTGTAGGGGCAGGGTCCGAGCAGTACTTC.

The CDR3 DNA reads TGTGCCAGCAGCCAAGAATCTAGACTTGGTCGGACCGGGGAGCTGTTTTTT. It specifies CASSQESRLGRTGELFF. This chain uses TRBV4-2 with TRBJ2-2; D unclear. The V end was cut by 0 bases, the J end by 5 bases, with 16 bases between. This CDR3 spans 17 amino acids. The germline V gene encodes CDR1 LGHNA and CDR2 YNFKEQ.

The chain joins TRBV10-3 to TRBJ2-7; the match to TRBD1 covers 7 bases. The length of the CDR3 is 13 residues. J gave up 5 bases and V 5 bases, and 6 bases lay outside the gene matches. Germline CDR1 reads ENHRY; CDR2 reads SYGVKD. The CDR3 is CAISRRQGDEQYF. As DNA, the CDR3 is TGTGCCATCAGTCGAAGACAGGGTGACGAGCAGTACTTC.

The chain combines TRBV7-2 with TRBJ2-3; 14 bases map to TRBD2. Germline loops: CDR1 SGHTA, CDR2 FQGNSA. The CDR3 spans 18 residues. The V segment lost 5 bases and the J segment 2 bases; nucleotides outside the gene matches: 9. This CDR3 reads CASSLVGTSGSSTDTQYF. CDR3 DNA: TGTGCCAGCAGCCTCGTGGGGACTAGCGGGAGCTCCACAGATACGCAGTATTTT.

This clone was counted between two and nine times. The chain joins TRBV7-8 to TRBJ2-3; TRBD2 matches at 12 bases. With V trimmed by 1 base and J by 1 base, 9 bases remained unmatched. The CDR3 contains 19 residues. Germline loops: CDR1 SGHVS, CDR2 FQNEAQ. The CDR3 sequence: CASSLGLAGGRRRTDTQYF. DNA of the CDR3: TGTGCCAGCAGCTTAGGCCTAGCGGGAGGGAGGAGGCGCACAGATACGCAGTATTTT. Filled out from reference TRBV7-8 and TRBJ2-3, the complete variable domain reads GAGVSQSPRYKVAKRGQDVALRCDPISGHVSLFWYQQALGQGPEFLTYFQNEAQLDKSGLPSDRFFAERPEGSVSTLKIQRTQQEDSAVYLCASSLGLAGGRRRTDTQYFGPGTRLTVL.

In its sample, this clone was seen a few times. The V call is TRBV11-2, the J call TRBJ1-2; weak D call: TRBD1 (5 bases). The V gene lost 7 bases and the J gene lost 4 bases, with 13 bases spanning the gap. Germline values: CDR1 SGHAT, CDR2 FQNNGV. The CDR3 extends over 13 amino acids. The CDR3 bases are TGTGCCAGCACCTATCAGGGTGGCTATGGCTACACCTTC. It translates to CASTYQGGYGYTF.

The gene calls are TRBV15 and TRBJ2-7; possibly TRBD2 for D (6 bases). The V gene's germline CDR1 is LNHNV and CDR2 YYDKDF (reference sequence). The CDR3 covers 15 residues. Trimming stripped 1 base from V and 4 bases from J, with 14 bases between. The CDR3: CATSRGFGGRYEQYF. CDR3 nucleotide sequence: TGTGCCACCAGCAGAGGGTTCGGGGGAAGGTACGAGCAGTACTTC.

This sequence joins TRBV6-1 and TRBJ2-7; D unclear. V lost 0 bases to trimming and J lost 9 bases, with 9 bases between them. This CDR3 spans 12 amino acids. CDR1 and CDR2 from the germline V gene are MNHNS and SASEGT. The CDR3 sequence is CASSEAPTRQYF. The CDR3 DNA sequence: TGTGCCAGCAGTGAAGCGCCGACGAGGCAGTACTTC.

The gene calls are TRBV9 and TRBJ2-7; 8 bases match TRBD1. Germline loops: CDR1 SGDLS, CDR2 YYNGEE. V gave up 0 bases and J gave up 6 bases; unmatched junction bases: 5. There are 14 residues in the CDR3. The CDR3 DNA reads as TGTGCCAGCAGCGTAGAGGGCAGGGGGCGCGAGCAGTACTTC. It is translated as CASSVEGRGREQYF. Variable domain in full (rest from reference TRBV9 and TRBJ2-7): DSGVTQTPKHLITATGQRVTLRCSPRSGDLSVYWYQQSLDQGLQFLIQYYNGEERAKGNILERFSAQQFPDLHSELNLSSLELGDSALYFCASSVEGRGREQYFGPGTRLTVT.

The J gene is TRBJ2-7, the V gene TRBV5-1, with D maybe TRBD1 (6 bases). Germline-derived CDR1 and CDR2 are SGHRS and YFSETQ. The CDR3 has 13 amino acids. The V end lost 0 bases, the J end lost 4 bases, and 8 bases lay between the germline ends. The CDR3 sequence is CASSLEGQYEQYF. In DNA form, the CDR3 reads TGCGCCAGCAGCTTGGAGGGACAATACGAGCAGTACTTC. Complete variable domain (other parts from reference TRBV5-1 and TRBJ2-7): KAGVTQTPRYLIKTRGQQVTLSCSPISGHRSVSWYQQTPGQGLQFLFEYFSETQRNKGNFPGRFSGRQFSNSRSEMNVSTLELGDSALYLCASSLEGQYEQYFGPGTRLTVT.